Shown below are 16 T cell receptor beta chains from a single sample sequenced in a study of shared clonotypes between healthy human individuals. Sequenced by immunoSEQ multiplex PCR; TCRdb stores in-frame clones only, minus some. The sample lists 2 million to 2.5 million clones, over 85% occurring once. Naive CD8 cells were CD45RO-negative, positively selected for CCR7, excluding terminally differentiated effector memory CD45RA+ cells. The sample consisted of naive CD8+ T cells sorted from blood. Receptors were obtained from a man between 18 and 35 years old in good health.

The chain combines TRBV29-1 with TRBJ2-5; no reliable D call. The better agreement between TRBJ2-7 and the DNA end casts doubt on the J call. The V gene's germline CDR1 is SQVTM and CDR2 ANQGSEA. This CDR3 comprises 13 residues. This CDR3 is CSVEYPGNYEQYF. The CDR3 nucleotides are TGCAGCGTCGAATACCCGGGCAACTACGAGCAGTACTTC.

This clone was counted once. The sample holds other DNA sequences that translate to the same CDR3. The chain links TRBV18 to TRBJ2-7, with 7 bases matching TRBD1. Germline CDR1 reads KGHSH; CDR2 reads LQKENI. V was pared by 3 bases and J by 3 bases, with 8 bases of the junction left unmatched. This CDR3 has 15 residues. The CDR3 spells CASSPRDRAFYEQYF. Here the CDR3 DNA reads TGTGCCAGCTCACCCCGGGACAGAGCCTTCTACGAGCAGTACTTC.

This chain joins TRBV18 and TRBJ2-7; D is perhaps TRBD1 (6 bases). The ends were cut back, 3 bases at V and 4 bases at J, with 13 bases in the middle. Germline CDR1 is KGHSH and CDR2 is LQKENI. The CDR3 extends over 14 amino acids. CDR3 protein: CASSPDRSKYEQYF. The DNA of the CDR3 is TGTGCCAGCTCACCGGACAGAAGCAAGTACGAGCAGTACTTC.

This clone was seen once. This chain uses TRBV5-1 with TRBJ1-2; 7 bases agree with TRBD1. CDR3 length: 16 residues. Germline CDR1 is SGHRS and CDR2 is YFSETQ. The V segment lost 1 base and the J segment 4 bases; nucleotides outside the gene matches: 10. CDR3: CASSLLIAGGGYGYTF. CDR3 DNA sequence: TGCGCCAGCAGCTTGTTAATAGCAGGGGGAGGCTATGGCTACACCTTC.

J is TRBJ2-2 and V is TRBV10-1; D ambiguous. V was cut by 5 bases and J by 1 base, with 8 bases left in between. Germline V lookup: CDR1 WNHNN, CDR2 SYGVQD (reference sequence). CDR3 length: 14 amino acids. The CDR3 loop is CASSPLQNTGELFF. CDR3 bases: TGCGCCAGCAGTCCGCTCCAGAACACCGGGGAGCTGTTTTTT.

This clone came up once. The chain uses TRBV5-6 and TRBJ2-7, with 10 bases aligning to TRBD1. This CDR3 spans 15 amino acids. Germline V gives CDR1 SGHDT, CDR2 YYEEEE. V was pared by 3 bases and J by 4 bases, with 7 bases of the junction left unmatched. The CDR3 loop reads CASSWPGTGAYEQYF. The CDR3 DNA follows: TGTGCCAGCAGCTGGCCCGGGACAGGGGCGTACGAGCAGTACTTC. The variable domain in full, completed from reference TRBV5-6 and TRBJ2-7, reads DAGVTQSPTHLIKTRGQQVTLRCSPKSGHDTVSWYQQALGQGPQFIFQYYEEEERQRGNFPDRFSGHQFPNYSSELNVNALLLGDSALYLCASSWPGTGAYEQYFGPGTRLTVT.

This chain connects TRBV4-1 to TRBJ2-7; TRBD1 matches at 8 bases. The germline CDR1 and CDR2 sequences are MGHRA and YSYEKL. CDR3 length: 14 amino acids. With V trimmed by 3 bases and J by 2 bases, 3 bases remained unmatched. The CDR3 loop reads CASSQGQETYEQYF. The CDR3, as DNA: TGCGCCAGCAGCCAGGGACAGGAGACCTACGAGCAGTACTTC.

V is TRBV11-2 and J is TRBJ2-7; weak D call: TRBD1 (6 bases). There are 13 residues in the CDR3. Germline V CDR1 and CDR2: SGHAT, FQNNGV. V dropped 5 bases and J dropped 4 bases, with 12 bases sitting between them. The CDR3 bases are TGTGCCAGCAGCACCCGGACAGAATACGAGCAGTACTTC. It translates to CASSTRTEYEQYF. The variable domain in full, with the rest retrieved from reference TRBV11-2 and TRBJ2-7, is EAGVAQSPRYKIIEKRQSVAFWCNPISGHATLYWYQQILGQGPKLLIQFQNNGVVDDSQLPKDRFSAERLKGVDSTLKIQPAKLEDSAVYLCASSTRTEYEQYFGPGTRLTVT.

The chain recombines TRBV27 with TRBJ2-1; 12 nucleotides agree with TRBD2. Germline V lookup: CDR1 MNHEY, CDR2 SMNVEV (reference sequence). This CDR3 has 18 amino acids. Unmatched junction bases numbered 10, after V lost 5 bases and J lost 2 bases. CDR3 in amino acids: CASSPPLTSGGTYNEQFF. CDR3 coding DNA: TGTGCCAGCAGTCCGCCCCTGACTAGCGGGGGCACCTACAATGAGCAGTTCTTC.

Concerning this clone: Other DNA sequences of this sample code for an identical CDR3. CDR3 amino acids: CASSLSGRVNTEAFF. CDR3 bases: TGTGCCAGCAGTTTATCAGGCAGGGTGAACACTGAAGCTTTCTTT. The V call is TRBV27, the J call TRBJ1-1; the D gene is possibly TRBD1 (5 bases). CDR3 length: 15 amino acids. Germline V gene sequence: CDR1 MNHEY, CDR2 SMNVEV (reference sequence). Trimming cost V 0 bases and J 0 bases, with 8 bases left between them.

Here the CDR3 DNA reads TGTGCCAGCAGGCCCGGGGGGGGCGCTTACCACGAGCAGTACTTC. Translated: CASRPGGGAYHEQYF. V gene TRBV11-2 combines with J gene TRBJ2-7; 8 bases match TRBD2. The CDR3 covers 15 residues. Germline CDR1 SGHAT, CDR2 FQNNGV. Germline trimming cut 6 bases from V and 5 bases from J; bases unmatched to any gene: 12.

This clone was found once. V is TRBV2 and J is TRBJ2-1; TRBD2 matches 10 bases. The trim removed 6 bases at V and 2 bases at J, leaving 4 bases unmatched. There are 15 residues in the CDR3. The germline gives CDR1 SNHLY, CDR2 FYNNEI. Here the CDR3 reads CASRDLAGAYNEQFF. The CDR3 nucleotides are TGTGCCAGCAGGGACCTAGCGGGGGCCTACAATGAGCAGTTCTTC.

The chain recombines TRBV14 with TRBJ2-1, with D perhaps TRBD1 or TRBD2 (6 bases each). The CDR3 extends over 14 amino acids. Trimming pared 2 bases from V and 9 bases from J, leaving 14 bases between. Germline loops: CDR1 SGHDN, CDR2 FVKESK. CDR3 DNA sequence: TGTGCCAGCAGCCAAATAGGGGGGTTCAGTGAGCAGTTCTTC. Residues: CASSQIGGFSEQFF.

The rearrangement uses TRBV29-1 and TRBJ2-2; D call uncertain. This CDR3 contains 13 residues. V gave up 7 bases and J gave up 4 bases, with 13 bases separating them. Germline V gene data show CDR1 as SQVTM and CDR2 as ANQGSEA. The CDR3: CSGCEASTGELFF. CDR3 in DNA: TGCAGCGGGTGTGAGGCCAGCACCGGGGAGCTGTTTTTT.

The chain combines TRBV28 with TRBJ2-2, with D tentatively TRBD1 (5 bases). Germline V gives CDR1 MDHEN, CDR2 SYDVKM. The CDR3 extends over 13 amino acids. Trimming cost V 6 bases and J 7 bases, with 12 bases left between them. CDR3 protein: CASRIQGNGELFF. The CDR3 DNA is TGTGCCAGCAGAATCCAGGGTAACGGGGAGCTGTTTTTT.

The J gene is TRBJ1-6, the V gene TRBV5-6; 7 bases are a match to TRBD1. CDR3 length: 16 amino acids. V dropped 4 bases and J dropped 4; count of bases not matched to a gene: 8. Germline V CDR1 and CDR2: SGHDT, YYEEEE. The CDR3: CASSPRRQGYNSPLHF. CDR3 in DNA: TGTGCCAGCAGCCCCAGGCGACAGGGATATAATTCACCCCTCCACTTT. Drawing the rest from reference TRBV5-6 and TRBJ1-6, the complete variable domain is DAGVTQSPTHLIKTRGQQVTLRCSPKSGHDTVSWYQQALGQGPQFIFQYYEEEERQRGNFPDRFSGHQFPNYSSELNVNALLLGDSALYLCASSPRRQGYNSPLHFGNGTRLTVT.